The T cell receptor (beta chain) described here comes from a study of blood T cell repertoires in COVID-19. The overall study: Sources were T cells, B-cell-depleted T cells, or PBMCs; the material itself was cDNA or gDNA.

Participants' reported clinical history set cohort assignment. In Cohort 3, a recovered donor had either two negative PCRs, clearance, or symptom resolution. This CDR3 is built from 14 residues. CDR1 and CDR2 from the germline V gene are SGHNT and YYREEE (reference sequence). V lost 4 bases, J lost 5 bases, and 7 bases stayed unmatched. Clones were read by immunoSEQ multiplex PCR, and TCRdb kept only the in-frame ones, dropping some. This sample yields approximately 310,000 clones, of which roughly 88% are seen a single time; around 2.2% belongs to the top ten. The chain uses TRBV5-4 and TRBJ2-5; 8 bases fit TRBD1. Specimen: PBMCs or T cells enriched from blood (not recorded which). This TCR was sampled from a man younger than 40 who had recovered from COVID-19. The CDR3, as DNA: TGTGCCAGCAGCCGGACAGGGTTTCGTGAGACCCAGTACTTC. Its protein product is CASSRTGFRETQYF. The entire variable domain, with the rest obtained from reference TRBV5-4 and TRBJ2-5, is as follows: ETGVTQSPTHLIKTRGQQVTLRCSSQSGHNTVSWYQQALGQGPQFIFQYYREEENGRGNFPPRFSGLQFPNYSSELNVNALELDDSALYLCASSRTGFRETQYFGPGTRLLVL.